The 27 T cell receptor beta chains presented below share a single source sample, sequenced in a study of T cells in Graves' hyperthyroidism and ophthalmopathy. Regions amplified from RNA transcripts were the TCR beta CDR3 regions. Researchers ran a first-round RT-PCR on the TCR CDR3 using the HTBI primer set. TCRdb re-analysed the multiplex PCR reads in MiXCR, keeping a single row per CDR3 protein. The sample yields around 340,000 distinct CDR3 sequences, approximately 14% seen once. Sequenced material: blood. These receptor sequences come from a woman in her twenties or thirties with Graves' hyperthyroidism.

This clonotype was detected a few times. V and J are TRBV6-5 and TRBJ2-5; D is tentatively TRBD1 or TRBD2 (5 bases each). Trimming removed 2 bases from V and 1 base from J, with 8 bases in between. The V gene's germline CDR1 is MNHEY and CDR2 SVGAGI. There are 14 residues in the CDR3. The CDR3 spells CASSYGGTQETQYF. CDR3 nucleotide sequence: TGTGCCAGCAGTTACGGGGGTACCCAAGAGACCCAGTACTTC.

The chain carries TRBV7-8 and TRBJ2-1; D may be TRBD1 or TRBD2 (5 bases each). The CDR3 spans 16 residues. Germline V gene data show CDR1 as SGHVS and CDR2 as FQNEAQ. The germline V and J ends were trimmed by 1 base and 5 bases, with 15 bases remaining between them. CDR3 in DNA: TGTGCCAGCAGCTTAGTACGGGGACGGTCTAACAATGAGCAGTTCTTC. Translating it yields CASSLVRGRSNNEQFF.

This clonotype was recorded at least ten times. The CDR3 sequence: CASSLRQSSSEAFF. The CDR3 DNA reads as TGTGCCAGCAGTTTAAGGCAATCGAGCTCGGAAGCTTTCTTT. This chain uses TRBV12-3 or TRBV12-4 with TRBJ1-1, with unresolved D. V shed 2 bases and J shed 8 bases, with 15 bases lying between them. This CDR3 comprises 14 residues.

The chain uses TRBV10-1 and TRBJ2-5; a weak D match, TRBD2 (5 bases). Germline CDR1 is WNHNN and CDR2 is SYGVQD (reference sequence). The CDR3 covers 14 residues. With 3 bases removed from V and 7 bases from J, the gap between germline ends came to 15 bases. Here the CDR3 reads CASSEVPSRGTQYF. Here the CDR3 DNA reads TGCGCCAGCAGTGAAGTCCCCTCACGGGGGACCCAGTACTTC.

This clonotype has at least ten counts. DNA for the CDR3: TGTGCCAGCGGCGGGACTAGCGGGAGGGCCTTTGTGAGCACAGATACGCAGTATTTT. Its protein product is CASGGTSGRAFVSTDTQYF. The chain couples TRBV6-1 to TRBJ2-3; 16 bases are shared with TRBD2. CDR1 and CDR2 (germline): MNHNS, SASEGT. Trimming removed 8 bases from V and 0 bases from J; junction bases left unmatched: 11. The CDR3 is 19 amino acids.

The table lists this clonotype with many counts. For the CDR3, the DNA is TGTGCCAGCATGTGGGACAGGGTAAACTCTGGGGCCAACGTCCTGACTTTC. Residues: CASMWDRVNSGANVLTF. The chain joins TRBV12-3 or TRBV12-4 to TRBJ2-6; 9 bases agree with TRBD1. The ends lost 7 bases at V and 0 bases at J; junction bases unmatched: 7. The CDR3 runs 17 residues.

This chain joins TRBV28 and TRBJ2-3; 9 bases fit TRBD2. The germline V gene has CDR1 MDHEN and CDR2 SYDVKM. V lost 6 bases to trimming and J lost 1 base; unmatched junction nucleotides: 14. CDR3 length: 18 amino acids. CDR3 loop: CASSPYLGVAGGTDTQYF. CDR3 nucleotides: TGTGCCAGCAGCCCCTACCTCGGGGTAGCGGGAGGCACAGATACGCAGTATTTT.

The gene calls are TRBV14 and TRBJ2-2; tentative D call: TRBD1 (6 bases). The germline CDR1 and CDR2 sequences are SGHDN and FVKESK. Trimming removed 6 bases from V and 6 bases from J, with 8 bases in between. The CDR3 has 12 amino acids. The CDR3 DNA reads TGTGCCAGCAGTGGACAGTCCGGGGAGCTGTTTTTT. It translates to CASSGQSGELFF.

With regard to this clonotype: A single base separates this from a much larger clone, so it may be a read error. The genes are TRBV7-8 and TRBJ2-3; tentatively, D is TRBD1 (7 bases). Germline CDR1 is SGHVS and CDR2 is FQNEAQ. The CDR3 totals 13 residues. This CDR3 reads CASRRGGTDAQYF. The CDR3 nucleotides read TGTGCCAGCAGGAGAGGGGGGACAGATGCGCAGTATTTT.

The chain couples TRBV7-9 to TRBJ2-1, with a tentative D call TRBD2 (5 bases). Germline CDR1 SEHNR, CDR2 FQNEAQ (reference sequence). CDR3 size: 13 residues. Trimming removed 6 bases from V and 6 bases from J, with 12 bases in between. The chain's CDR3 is CASRGDGSNEQFF. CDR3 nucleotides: TGTGCCAGCAGGGGAGATGGTAGCAATGAGCAGTTCTTC.

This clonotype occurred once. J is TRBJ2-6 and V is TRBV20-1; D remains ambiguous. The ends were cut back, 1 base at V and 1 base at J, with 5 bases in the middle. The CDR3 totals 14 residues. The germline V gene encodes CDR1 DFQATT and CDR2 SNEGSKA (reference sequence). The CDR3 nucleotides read TGCAGTGCTAGAGCCGATTCTGGGGCCAACGTCCTGACTTTC. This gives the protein CSARADSGANVLTF.

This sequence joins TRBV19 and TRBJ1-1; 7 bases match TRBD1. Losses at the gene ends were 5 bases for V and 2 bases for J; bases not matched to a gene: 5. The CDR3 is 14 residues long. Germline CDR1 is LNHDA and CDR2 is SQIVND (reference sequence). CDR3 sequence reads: CASSVSGGNTEAFF. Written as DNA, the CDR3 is TGTGCCAGTAGTGTCTCAGGGGGAAACACTGAAGCTTTCTTT. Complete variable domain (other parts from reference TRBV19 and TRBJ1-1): DGGITQSPKYLFRKEGQNVTLSCEQNLNHDAMYWYRQDPGQGLRLIYYSQIVNDFQKGDIAEGYSVSREKKESFPLTVTSAQKNPTAFYLCASSVSGGNTEAFFGQGTRLTVV.

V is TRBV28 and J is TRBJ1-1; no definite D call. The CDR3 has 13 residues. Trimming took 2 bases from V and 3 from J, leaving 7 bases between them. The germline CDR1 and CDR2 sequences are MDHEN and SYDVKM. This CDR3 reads CASSLHEYTEAFF. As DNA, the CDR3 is TGTGCCAGCAGTTTACACGAATACACTGAAGCTTTCTTT.

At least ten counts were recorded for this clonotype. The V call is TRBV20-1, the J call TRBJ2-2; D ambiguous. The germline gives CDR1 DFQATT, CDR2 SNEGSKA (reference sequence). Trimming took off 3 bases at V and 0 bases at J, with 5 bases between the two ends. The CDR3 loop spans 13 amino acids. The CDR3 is CSARTPNTGELFF. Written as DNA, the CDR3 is TGCAGTGCTAGGACTCCGAACACCGGGGAGCTGTTTTTT.

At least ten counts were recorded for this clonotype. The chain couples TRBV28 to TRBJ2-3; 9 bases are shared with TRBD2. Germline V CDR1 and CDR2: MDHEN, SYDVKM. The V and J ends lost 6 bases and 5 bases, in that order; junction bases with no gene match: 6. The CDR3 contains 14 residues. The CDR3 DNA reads TGTGCCAGCAGCTATAGCGGGAGCGGAGATACGCAGTATTTT. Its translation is CASSYSGSGDTQYF. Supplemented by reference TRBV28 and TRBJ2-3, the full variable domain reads DVKVTQSSRYLVKRTGEKVFLECVQDMDHENMFWYRQDPGLGLRLIYFSYDVKMKEKGDIPEGYSVSREKKERFSLILESASTNQTSMYLCASSYSGSGDTQYFGPGTRLTVL.

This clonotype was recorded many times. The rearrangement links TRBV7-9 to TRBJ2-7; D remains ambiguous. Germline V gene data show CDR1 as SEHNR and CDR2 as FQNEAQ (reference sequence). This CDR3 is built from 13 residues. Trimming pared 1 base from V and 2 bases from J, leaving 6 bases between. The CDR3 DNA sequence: TGTGCCAGCAGCTTAGTAGGTACCTACGAGCAGTACTTC. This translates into CASSLVGTYEQYF.

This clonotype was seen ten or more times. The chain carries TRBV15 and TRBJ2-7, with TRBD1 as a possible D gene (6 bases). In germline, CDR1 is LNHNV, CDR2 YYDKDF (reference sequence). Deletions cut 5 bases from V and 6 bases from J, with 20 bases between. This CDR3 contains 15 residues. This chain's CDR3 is CATSGTRSGRGEQYF. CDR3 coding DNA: TGTGCCACCAGCGGAACCCGCTCTGGCAGGGGCGAGCAGTACTTC.

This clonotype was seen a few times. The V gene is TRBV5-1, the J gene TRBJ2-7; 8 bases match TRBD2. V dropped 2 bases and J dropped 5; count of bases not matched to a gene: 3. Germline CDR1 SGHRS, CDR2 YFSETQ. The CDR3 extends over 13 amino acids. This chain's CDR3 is CASSFSGRDEQYF. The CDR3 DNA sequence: TGCGCCAGCAGCTTTTCCGGGAGGGACGAGCAGTACTTC.

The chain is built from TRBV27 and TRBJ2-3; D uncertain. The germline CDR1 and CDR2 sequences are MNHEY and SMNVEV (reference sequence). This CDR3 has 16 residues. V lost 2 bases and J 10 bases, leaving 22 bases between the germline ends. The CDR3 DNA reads TGTGCCAGCAGTTTAGAAGTACGCGTACCGTTCAACGCGCAGTATTTT. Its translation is CASSLEVRVPFNAQYF.

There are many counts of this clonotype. This CDR3 reads CASSLSDKAYEQYF. DNA for the CDR3: TGTGCCAGCAGTTTAAGCGACAAAGCCTACGAGCAGTACTTC. The rearrangement joins TRBV28 to TRBJ2-7; no clear D. The CDR3 loop spans 14 amino acids. CDR1 and CDR2 (germline): MDHEN, SYDVKM. Trimming left V 2 bases short and J 2 bases short, with 10 bases between. Full variable domain (rest looked up from reference TRBV28 and TRBJ2-7): DVKVTQSSRYLVKRTGEKVFLECVQDMDHENMFWYRQDPGLGLRLIYFSYDVKMKEKGDIPEGYSVSREKKERFSLILESASTNQTSMYLCASSLSDKAYEQYFGPGTRLTVT.

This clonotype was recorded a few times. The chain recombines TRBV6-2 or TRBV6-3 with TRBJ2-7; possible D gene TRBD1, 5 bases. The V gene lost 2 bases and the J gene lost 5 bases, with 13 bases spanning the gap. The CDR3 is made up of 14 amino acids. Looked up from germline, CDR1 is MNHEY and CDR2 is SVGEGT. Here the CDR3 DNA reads TGTGCCAGCAGTTACGGTCAGGGATCGGACGAGCAGTACTTC. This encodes CASSYGQGSDEQYF.

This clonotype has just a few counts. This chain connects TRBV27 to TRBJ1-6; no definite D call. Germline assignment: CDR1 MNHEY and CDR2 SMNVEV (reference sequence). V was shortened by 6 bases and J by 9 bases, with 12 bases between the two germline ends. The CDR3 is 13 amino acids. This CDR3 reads CASSFGFGSPLHF. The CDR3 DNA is TGTGCCAGCAGCTTCGGGTTTGGTTCACCCCTCCACTTT.

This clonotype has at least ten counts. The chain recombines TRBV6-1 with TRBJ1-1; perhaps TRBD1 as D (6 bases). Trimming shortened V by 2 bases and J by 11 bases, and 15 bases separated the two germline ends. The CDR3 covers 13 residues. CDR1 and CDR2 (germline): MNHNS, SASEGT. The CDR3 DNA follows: TGTGCCAGCAGTGAAAACAGGGATGGCCCCGCTTTCTTT. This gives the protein CASSENRDGPAFF.

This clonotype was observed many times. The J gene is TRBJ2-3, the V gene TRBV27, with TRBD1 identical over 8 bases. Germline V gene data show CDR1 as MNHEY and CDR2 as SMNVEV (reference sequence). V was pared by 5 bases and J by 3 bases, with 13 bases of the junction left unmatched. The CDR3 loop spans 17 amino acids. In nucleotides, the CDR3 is TGTGCCAGCAGTAACTACCGTACAGGGGGTAGGACAGATACGCAGTATTTT. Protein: CASSNYRTGGRTDTQYF.

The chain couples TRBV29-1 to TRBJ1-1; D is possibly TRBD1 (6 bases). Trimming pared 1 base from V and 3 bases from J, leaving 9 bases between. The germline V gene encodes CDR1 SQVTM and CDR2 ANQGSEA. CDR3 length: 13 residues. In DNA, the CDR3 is TGCAGCGTTGAAGCAGGGGTGCACACTGAAGCTTTCTTT. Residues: CSVEAGVHTEAFF.

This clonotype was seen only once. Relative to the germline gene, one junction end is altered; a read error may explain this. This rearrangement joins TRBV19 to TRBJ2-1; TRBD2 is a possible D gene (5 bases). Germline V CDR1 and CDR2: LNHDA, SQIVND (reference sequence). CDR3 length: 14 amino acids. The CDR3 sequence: CATLSGSSYNGQFF. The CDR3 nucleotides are TGTGCCACCTTAAGCGGAAGCTCCTACAATGGGCAGTTCTTC.

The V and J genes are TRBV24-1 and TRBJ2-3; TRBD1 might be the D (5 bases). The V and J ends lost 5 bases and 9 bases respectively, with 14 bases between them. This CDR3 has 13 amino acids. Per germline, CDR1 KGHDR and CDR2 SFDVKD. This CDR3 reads CATSALAAGTQYF. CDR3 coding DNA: TGTGCCACCAGTGCCCTGGCGGCAGGGACGCAGTATTTT.